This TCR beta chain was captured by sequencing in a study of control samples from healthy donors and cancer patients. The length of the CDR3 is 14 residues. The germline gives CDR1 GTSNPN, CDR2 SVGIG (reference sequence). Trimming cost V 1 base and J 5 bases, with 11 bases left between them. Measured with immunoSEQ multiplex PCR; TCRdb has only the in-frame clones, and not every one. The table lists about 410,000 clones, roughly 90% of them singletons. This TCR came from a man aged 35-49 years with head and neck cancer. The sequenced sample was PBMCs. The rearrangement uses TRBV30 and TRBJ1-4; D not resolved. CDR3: CAWSGTALNEKLFF. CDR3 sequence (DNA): TGTGCCTGGAGTGGAACAGCCTTAAATGAAAAACTGTTTTTT.